The 27 T cell receptor beta chains in this list originate from one sample, sequenced in a study of shared clonotypes between healthy human individuals. Sequenced by immunoSEQ multiplex PCR; TCRdb stores in-frame clones only, minus some. The sample has about 330,000 clones, approximately 79% seen once. The sequenced sample consisted of memory CD4+ T cells sorted from blood. Regarding subset: CD45RA-negative fraction. The receptors derive from a man younger than 45 in good health.

The genes are TRBV19 and TRBJ2-5; D perhaps matches TRBD2 (5 bases). In germline, CDR1 is LNHDA, CDR2 SQIVND (reference sequence). V lost 0 bases, J lost 5 bases, and 13 bases lay in between. There are 15 residues in the CDR3. CDR3 sequence: CASSIDSNRRETQYF. The CDR3, as DNA: TGTGCCAGTAGTATAGATTCGAACCGGAGGGAGACCCAGTACTTC.

This chain links TRBV11-2 with TRBJ2-7, with TRBD2 matching 9 bases. Looked up from germline, CDR1 is SGHAT and CDR2 is FQNNGV. The V and J ends lost 4 bases and 6 bases, in that order; junction bases with no gene match: 13. The CDR3 contains 16 residues. The CDR3, as DNA: TGTGCCAGCAGCTCCTTTAGCGGGAGCTTTTCCCTCGAGCAGTACTTC. It translates to CASSSFSGSFSLEQYF.

This clone came up a few times. This chain joins TRBV9 and TRBJ2-5; 10 bases match TRBD1. Unmatched junction bases numbered 11, after V lost 7 bases and J lost 5 bases. Germline V gives CDR1 SGDLS, CDR2 YYNGEE. The CDR3 loop spans 15 amino acids. CDR3 in amino acids: CASGRQGAFSETQYF. CDR3 coding DNA: TGTGCCAGCGGGCGACAGGGGGCCTTTTCGGAGACCCAGTACTTC.

V is TRBV18 and J is TRBJ1-3; 7 positions match TRBD1. The CDR3 runs to 17 residues. Germline trimming cut 3 bases from V and 0 bases from J; bases unmatched to any gene: 8. CDR1 and CDR2 (germline): KGHSH, LQKENI. The CDR3 DNA is TGTGCCAGCTCACCGTCGGGACAGATAAGCTCTGGAAACACCATATATTTT. Encoded protein: CASSPSGQISSGNTIYF.

CDR3: CAIKPGLAGSDTQYF. The CDR3 DNA follows: TGTGCCATCAAACCGGGACTAGCGGGATCAGATACGCAGTATTTT. V gene TRBV10-3 combines with J gene TRBJ2-3, with 13 bases aligning to TRBD2. CDR1 and CDR2 (germline): ENHRY, SYGVKD. V was clipped by 7 bases and J by 4 bases; unmatched bases: 5. The CDR3 runs 15 residues.

The genes are TRBV7-8 and TRBJ1-1; 8 nucleotides line up with TRBD1. Germline-derived CDR1 and CDR2 are SGHVS and FQNEAQ. This CDR3 spans 15 amino acids. After removal of 3 bases from V and 1 base from J, the junction contained 4 bases not matched to a gene. The CDR3, as DNA: TGTGCCAGCAGCTTTTCAGGACAGGGGAACACTGAAGCTTTCTTT. Protein product: CASSFSGQGNTEAFF. The full variable domain, rest sourced from reference TRBV7-8 and TRBJ1-1, is GAGVSQSPRYKVAKRGQDVALRCDPISGHVSLFWYQQALGQGPEFLTYFQNEAQLDKSGLPSDRFFAERPEGSVSTLKIQRTQQEDSAVYLCASSFSGQGNTEAFFGQGTRLTVV.

The rearrangement uses TRBV27 and TRBJ2-6; D ambiguous. V was shortened by 5 bases and J by 2 bases, with 10 bases between the two germline ends. Per the germline V gene, CDR1 is MNHEY and CDR2 is SMNVEV (reference sequence). The CDR3 loop spans 15 amino acids. This CDR3 reads CASSPLLAGANVLTF. The CDR3 coding sequence is TGTGCCAGCAGTCCCCTCTTAGCTGGGGCCAACGTCCTGACTTTC.

In this sample, this clone turned up a few times. CDR3: CASSVRGTGLQETQYF. The CDR3 DNA reads as TGTGCCAGCAGCGTAAGGGGGACAGGCCTCCAAGAGACCCAGTACTTC. The chain combines TRBV9 with TRBJ2-5; TRBD1 agrees at 8 bases. This CDR3 region has 16 residues. Looked up from germline, CDR1 is SGDLS and CDR2 is YYNGEE. The V and J ends lost 1 base and 1 base, in that order; junction bases with no gene match: 6.

J is TRBJ2-2 and V is TRBV5-5; D is perhaps TRBD1 (5 bases). Deletions cut 3 bases from V and 6 bases from J, with 9 bases between. This CDR3 comprises 13 residues. The V gene's germline CDR1 is SGHKS and CDR2 YYEKEE (reference sequence). The CDR3 here is CASSSTVPGELFF. CDR3 bases: TGTGCCAGCAGCTCGACAGTCCCCGGGGAGCTGTTTTTT.

The V call is TRBV29-1, the J call TRBJ2-2; D remains ambiguous. V was trimmed by 5 bases and J by 4 bases, leaving 5 bases between them. The germline V gene has CDR1 SQVTM and CDR2 ANQGSEA. This CDR3 has 11 residues. The CDR3 bases are TGCAGCGTTTCCAGCACCGGGGAGCTGTTTTTT. Amino acids: CSVSSTGELFF.

The CDR3 DNA follows: TGTGCCAGCAGTTCCATCGCCGGTCTAGGGAGGAACCTTTACTACGAGCAGTACTTC. Translating it yields CASSSIAGLGRNLYYEQYF. This chain connects TRBV28 to TRBJ2-7; D might be TRBD2 (6 bases). The germline CDR1 and CDR2 sequences are MDHEN and SYDVKM. CDR3 size: 19 residues. Trimming removed 4 bases at V and 3 bases at J, with 28 bases between.

The chain joins TRBV18 to TRBJ1-6, with no clear D. V gave up 2 bases and J gave up 7 bases, with 18 bases separating them. CDR1 and CDR2 (germline): KGHSH, LQKENI. The CDR3 is made up of 17 amino acids. CDR3 nucleotides: TGTGCCAGCTCACCAAGTAGAAAAGGATATGGGAATTCACCCCTCCACTTT. As protein: CASSPSRKGYGNSPLHF.

The V call is TRBV7-8, the J call TRBJ2-5; D is possibly TRBD2 (6 bases). The length of the CDR3 is 15 residues. Germline assignment: CDR1 SGHVS and CDR2 FQNEAQ. Trimming stripped 5 bases from V and 3 bases from J, with 16 bases between. The CDR3 bases are TGTGCCAGCAGCCCCGCCCTTAGCGGAAAAGAGACCCAGTACTTC. It yields the protein CASSPALSGKETQYF.

This clone was seen ten or more times. The chain employs TRBV6-1 and TRBJ1-3; D unclear. The germline V gene encodes CDR1 MNHNS and CDR2 SASEGT. The CDR3 is 14 amino acids. The V end was cut by 10 bases, the J end by 1 base, with 14 bases between. The CDR3 nucleotides read TGTGCCACATATCGACGGAGATCTGGAAACACCATATATTTT. Residues: CATYRRRSGNTIYF.

The chain recombines TRBV29-1 with TRBJ1-2; TRBD1 is a possible D gene (6 bases). V was shortened by 4 bases and J by 0 bases, with 12 bases between the two germline ends. Germline V gene sequence: CDR1 SQVTM, CDR2 ANQGSEA. CDR3 size: 14 residues. The CDR3 DNA follows: TGCAGCGTTGGGTCAGGGGCCACTAACTATGGCTACACCTTC. It encodes CSVGSGATNYGYTF.

At least ten counts were recorded for this clone. At the DNA level, this CDR3 is encoded by other sequences in the same sample as well. The chain uses TRBV5-1 and TRBJ1-4; tentatively, D is TRBD1 (5 bases). Trimming pared 4 bases from V and 5 bases from J, leaving 15 bases between. CDR1 SGHRS and CDR2 YFSETQ come from the germline V gene. The CDR3 is 15 residues long. As DNA, the CDR3 is TGCGCCAGCAGCCTACGGGACGGACTAAATGAAAAACTGTTTTTT. Its translation: CASSLRDGLNEKLFF.

CDR3 sequence (DNA): TGCAGCGTTGAAGTACAGGGAAATGGCTACGAGCAGTACTTC. Translated: CSVEVQGNGYEQYF. The V and J genes are TRBV29-1 and TRBJ2-7, with D perhaps matching TRBD1 (6 bases). Trimming took off 1 base at V and 3 bases at J, with 13 bases between the two ends. The germline V gene encodes CDR1 SQVTM and CDR2 ANQGSEA. The CDR3 has 14 residues.

The rearrangement joins TRBV5-1 to TRBJ2-7, with 9 bases matching TRBD2. This CDR3 is built from 15 residues. Per germline, CDR1 SGHRS and CDR2 YFSETQ. V lost 4 bases to trimming and J lost 2 bases; unmatched junction nucleotides: 7. The DNA of the CDR3 is TGCGCCAGCAGCGGGGGACTAGCAGAAACCTACGAGCAGTACTTC. This gives the protein CASSGGLAETYEQYF.

The V gene is TRBV15, the J gene TRBJ2-5; a weak D match, TRBD2 (5 bases). Trimming removed 0 bases at V and 5 bases at J, with 13 bases between. Per the germline V gene, CDR1 is LNHNV and CDR2 is YYDKDF (reference sequence). This CDR3 is built from 15 residues. DNA of the CDR3: TGTGCCACCAGCAGAGATAACGGGATAGGCGAGACCCAGTACTTC. Residues: CATSRDNGIGETQYF. Full variable domain (outside the CDR3, taken from reference TRBV15 and TRBJ2-5): DAMVIQNPRYQVTQFGKPVTLSCSQTLNHNVMYWYQQKSSQAPKLLFHYYDKDFNNEADTPDNFQSRRPNTSFCFLDIRSPGLGDTAMYLCATSRDNGIGETQYFGPGTRLLVL.

This rearrangement joins TRBV7-8 to TRBJ2-5; 10 bases line up with TRBD2. Germline V lookup: CDR1 SGHVS, CDR2 FQNEAQ. The CDR3 totals 17 residues. Losses at the gene ends were 5 bases for V and 2 bases for J; bases not matched to a gene: 11. The CDR3 bases are TGTGCCAGCAGCCTACGTAAAGCGGGAGGGGGGCAAGAGACCCAGTACTTC. This translates into CASSLRKAGGGQETQYF.

The rearrangement uses TRBV4-2 and TRBJ2-3, with D tentatively TRBD2 (6 bases). Between the trimmed V and J ends, which lost 7 bases and 0 bases, there was a span of 14 bases. Germline CDR1 LGHNA, CDR2 YNFKEQ. The CDR3 is made up of 15 amino acids. The CDR3 reads CASKISAGSTDTQYF. CDR3 sequence (DNA): TGTGCCAGCAAAATTTCGGCGGGGAGCACAGATACGCAGTATTTT.

V usage is TRBV6-1 and J usage is TRBJ1-2; 7 bases map to TRBD1. V dropped 6 bases and J dropped 4; count of bases not matched to a gene: 11. Germline V lookup: CDR1 MNHNS, CDR2 SASEGT. CDR3 length: 15 residues. The CDR3 spells CASSFQPQGGYGYTF. The CDR3 DNA follows: TGTGCCAGCAGCTTCCAACCCCAGGGGGGCTATGGCTACACCTTC.

V and J are TRBV7-3 and TRBJ1-1; unclear D gene. The V gene lost 1 base and the J gene lost 3 bases, with 6 bases spanning the gap. This CDR3 is built from 13 residues. The V gene's germline CDR1 is SGHTA and CDR2 FQGTGA. In DNA form, the CDR3 reads TGTGCCAGCAGCTTAAACGCGGACACTGAAGCTTTCTTT. It is translated as CASSLNADTEAFF.

The chain combines TRBV18 with TRBJ2-7, with a possible D match to TRBD2 (6 bases). The CDR3 covers 14 residues. The ends were cut back, 2 bases at V and 4 bases at J, with 12 bases in the middle. The germline gives CDR1 KGHSH, CDR2 LQKENI. In nucleotides, the CDR3 is TGTGCCAGCTCACCATCGGGAGCGGAGTACGAGCAGTACTTC. It codes for CASSPSGAEYEQYF.

The chain uses TRBV7-3 and TRBJ1-3, with D perhaps TRBD1 (6 bases). With 0 bases removed from V and 4 bases from J, the gap between germline ends came to 13 bases. This CDR3 has 16 residues. Germline V gene lookup returns CDR1 SGHTA and CDR2 FQGTGA. The CDR3 DNA follows: TGTGCCAGCAGCTTAACCGGGGCAGGGGCAGGAAACACCATATATTTT. Its protein is CASSLTGAGAGNTIYF.

The chain is built from TRBV9 and TRBJ2-1; TRBD2 aligns across 14 bases. Trimming cost V 2 bases and J 6 bases; bases outside gene matches: 7. Germline CDR1 reads SGDLS; CDR2 reads YYNGEE. The CDR3 runs 17 residues. This CDR3 reads CASSVGLAGDSSNEQFF. The CDR3 bases are TGTGCCAGCAGCGTGGGACTAGCGGGAGATAGCTCCAATGAGCAGTTCTTC.

The chain combines TRBV6-4 with TRBJ2-1; 7 nucleotides line up with TRBD2. CDR1 and CDR2 (germline): MRHNA, SNTAGT. J was trimmed by 10 bases and V by 8 bases; bases with no gene match: 8. The CDR3 has 12 amino acids. The CDR3 DNA follows: TGTGCCAGCCTTGGGGAGGGCCGAGAGCAGTTCTTC. Translated, it gives CASLGEGREQFF.